The subject of this entry is one T cell receptor beta chain. The antigen remains undetermined. The data are from a study of shared clonotypes between healthy human individuals. Study in general: Every donor yielded three CD4 naive, three CD4 memory, two CD8 naive and one CD8 memory plate.

Germline V gives CDR1 MDHEN, CDR2 SYDVKM. Trimming at V came to 3 bases and at J to 5 bases, leaving 15 bases not matched to a gene. The length of the CDR3 is 17 residues. Here immunoSEQ multiplex PCR was the method, and the copy in TCRdb shows in-frame clones only, minus some. This sample has millions of clones; 85% to 95% occur once, and the top ten carry approximately 0.4%. Findings of the study overall: It was observed that roughly 5% of naive CD4 clonotypes were shared across a handful of donors. Clonotypes shared by all four sorted-subset donors had higher generation probabilities than non-shared clonotypes.

Source material: naive CD4+ T cells from PBMCs. Stated subset: CD45RA+ positively selected. The source is a man aged 18 to 35 in good health. Some clones in this sample may be carry-over from other donors' samples. The chain joins TRBV28 to TRBJ2-7, with TRBD2 matching over 8 bases. The CDR3 here is CASSFYSSGDWYNEQYF. As DNA, the CDR3 is TGTGCCAGCAGTTTTTATAGTAGCGGGGATTGGTATAACGAGCAGTACTTC.